This T cell receptor (beta chain) was captured in a study of cytomegalovirus exposure and HLA in healthy donors. Whole-study context: Tens of millions of unique TCRs from HLA-typed donors were held in an early release of data.

V was pared by 5 bases and J by 9 bases, with 11 bases between. The CDR3 contains 12 residues. Germline V lookup: CDR1 SEHNR, CDR2 FQNEAQ (reference sequence). PCR amplification relied on 60 Vbeta primers (plus 13 Jbeta primers). TCRdb keeps only in-frame clones here, not all; method: immunoSEQ multiplex PCR. The sample carries 200,000 to 250,000 clones, around 86% recorded once. Study-wide results and limits: The authors enumerated 180 or so TCR beta chains as linked to cytomegalovirus.

As regards this clone: Its antigen is not known.

V and J are TRBV7-9 and TRBJ2-1; perhaps TRBD1 as D (6 bases). Sequencing input: PBMCs. The receptor comes from a middle-aged woman in good health and CMV-seronegative. The DNA for the CDR3 is TGTGCCAGCAGCGCAATCAGGGGTGAGCAGTTCTTC. This sequence encodes CASSAIRGEQFF.